The 9 T cell receptor beta chains in this list originate from one sample, sequenced in a study of vaccination and CD4 T cells after COVID-19. MiXCR was run by TCRdb on the PCR reads, yielding one entry per CDR3 protein. The sample records 20,000 or so distinct CDR3 sequences, 60% being singletons. The material was CD4+ T cells from blood, obtained after SARS-CoV-2 vaccination. These receptors were taken from a human donor who had recovered from COVID-19.

This clonotype was observed a few times. V is TRBV20-1 and J is TRBJ1-2; 8 nucleotides match TRBD1. The CDR3 has 15 amino acids. Germline CDR1 reads DFQATT; CDR2 reads SNEGSKA (reference sequence). J lost 8 bases, V lost 0 bases, and 11 bases had no gene match. The CDR3 loop is CSARDLWVQGEGYTF. The CDR3 DNA reads TGCAGTGCTAGAGATCTTTGGGTACAGGGGGAAGGCTACACCTTC.

The rearrangement links TRBV2 to TRBJ2-3; D gene unclear. V gave up 8 bases and J gave up 7 bases, with 16 bases separating them. Germline V gene lookup returns CDR1 SNHLY and CDR2 FYNNEI. CDR3 length: 13 residues. The CDR3 sequence: CASPVRDSNTQYF. The DNA for the CDR3 is TGTGCCAGCCCCGTACGCGACTCGAATACGCAGTATTTT.

This rearrangement joins TRBV25-1 to TRBJ2-7, with TRBD1 as a possible D gene (5 bases). Deletions cut 2 bases from V and 0 bases from J, with 11 bases between. CDR3 length equals 15 residues. Germline CDR1 MGHDK, CDR2 SYGVNS. The CDR3 region has the DNA TGTGCCAGCAGTGAAGACAGATTATACTCCTACGAGCAGTACTTC. Translation gives CASSEDRLYSYEQYF.

The chain uses TRBV28 and TRBJ2-7; TRBD2 matches 11 bases. Per the germline V gene, CDR1 is MDHEN and CDR2 is SYDVKM. The ends lost 5 bases at V and 2 bases at J; junction bases unmatched: 2. There are 14 residues in the CDR3. The CDR3 DNA reads TGTGCCAGCAGTCGACTAGCGGGAACCTACGAGCAGTACTTC. It encodes CASSRLAGTYEQYF.

The V gene is TRBV6-5, the J gene TRBJ2-7; TRBD1 matches at 9 bases. Per the germline V gene, CDR1 is MNHEY and CDR2 is SVGAGI. This CDR3 comprises 14 residues. The ends lost 4 bases at V and 5 bases at J; junction bases unmatched: 6. This chain's CDR3 is CASSFPGQGHEQYF. DNA of the CDR3: TGTGCCAGCAGTTTTCCGGGACAGGGCCACGAGCAGTACTTC.

This chain connects TRBV2 to TRBJ1-1, with a tentative D call TRBD1 (5 bases). V lost 4 bases to trimming and J lost 6 bases, with 9 bases between them. The germline CDR1 and CDR2 sequences are SNHLY and FYNNEI. This CDR3 is built from 12 residues. The CDR3 sequence is CASSASGSEAFF. The CDR3 DNA is TGTGCCAGCAGTGCCTCAGGGTCTGAAGCTTTCTTT.

The chain links TRBV28 to TRBJ1-1, with D possibly being TRBD1 (6 bases). The CDR3 spans 13 residues. CDR1 is MDHEN, CDR2 SYDVKM, per germline. Trimming pared 4 bases from V and 11 bases from J, leaving 17 bases between. The DNA of the CDR3 is TGTGCCAGCAGTTCAGGGGCGCCCGGGGGTGCTTTCTTT. This codes for CASSSGAPGGAFF.

The table lists this clonotype with a count of one. The chain recombines TRBV5-4 with TRBJ2-3; 7 positions agree with TRBD2. V trimming: 0 bases; J trimming: 3 bases; junction bases outside the gene matches: 7. Germline V gives CDR1 SGHNT, CDR2 YYREEE (reference sequence). The CDR3 loop spans 16 amino acids. The CDR3, as DNA: TGTGCCAGCAGCTTGGCCATAGCGGGCGGGACAGATACGCAGTATTTT. The encoded protein is CASSLAIAGGTDTQYF.

V is TRBV7-2 and J is TRBJ2-1; 10 bases are shared with TRBD2. V shed 3 bases and J 8 bases; nucleotides not matched to a gene: 7. Germline assignment: CDR1 SGHTA and CDR2 FQGNSA. The CDR3 runs to 15 residues. The CDR3 loop is CASSFESGRVDEQFF. CDR3 DNA sequence: TGTGCCAGCAGCTTCGAGAGCGGGAGGGTAGATGAGCAGTTCTTC.